This T cell receptor (beta chain) was obtained from a study of siplizumab effects on memory and regulatory T cells. This clone was detected once. The antigen is not known. Clones were sequenced by immunoSEQ multiplex PCR, and TCRdb holds only the in-frame ones, with some missing. This sample has 95,000 to 100,000 clones; 80% to 95% occur once, and the top ten carry approximately 12%. Study-wide results and caveats: Naive T cells seemed more diverse than memory cells; they also seemed major alloresponse contributors.

The CDR3 is 20 residues long. V is TRBV21-1 and J is TRBJ1-1. TRBV21-1 is recorded as a pseudogene. Sequencing used non-Treg CD4+ T cells sorted from blood. The receptor was derived from a human donor in good health. The DNA of the CDR3 is TGTGCCAGCCCCAAAGGGGGGGACAAGGGAGGCCAATTGATGAACACTGAAGCTTTCTTT. Translation gives CASPKGGDKGGQLMNTEAFF.